Shown below are 25 T cell receptor beta chains from a single sample sequenced in a study of identifying expanded T cells in peripheral blood. The method was immunoSEQ multiplex PCR; TCRdb's version includes in-frame clones alone and lacks a portion of them. The sample holds about 58,000 clones, approximately 89% seen once. Material: blood. The receptors were gathered from a person between 18 and 70 years old in good health.

The J gene is TRBJ1-2, the V gene TRBV2, with D unresolved. V was pared by 4 bases and J by 2 bases, with 5 bases between. This CDR3 is 12 amino acids long. Germline assignment: CDR1 SNHLY and CDR2 FYNNEI. For the CDR3, the DNA is TGTGCCAGCAGTGGGACGAACTATGGCTACACCTTC. It encodes CASSGTNYGYTF.

This chain connects TRBV5-4 to TRBJ2-7; 12 nucleotides line up with TRBD2. CDR3 length: 15 amino acids. V lost 1 base and J lost 5; bases outside the gene matches: 4. The V gene's germline CDR1 is SGHNT and CDR2 YYREEE (reference sequence). The CDR3 region is CASSLRTSGVNEQYF. The CDR3 DNA reads TGTGCCAGCAGCTTGCGGACTAGCGGGGTCAACGAGCAGTACTTC. Full variable domain (outside the CDR3, taken from reference TRBV5-4 and TRBJ2-7): ETGVTQSPTHLIKTRGQQVTLRCSSQSGHNTVSWYQQALGQGPQFIFQYYREEENGRGNFPPRFSGLQFPNYSSELNVNALELDDSALYLCASSLRTSGVNEQYFGPGTRLTVT.

On this clone itself: The sample contains more than one DNA sequence encoding this CDR3. This chain joins TRBV5-1 and TRBJ2-3; D is possibly TRBD1 (7 bases). This CDR3 is 16 amino acids long. Germline V gene sequence: CDR1 SGHRS, CDR2 YFSETQ. V dropped 0 bases and J dropped 5 bases, with 16 bases sitting between them. CDR3 residues: CASSLVPAGGGDTQYF. As DNA, the CDR3 is TGCGCCAGCAGCTTGGTCCCGGCAGGGGGAGGAGATACGCAGTATTTT.

The gene calls are TRBV19 and TRBJ1-5, with a possible D match to TRBD1 (5 bases). The CDR3 consists of 16 residues. Trimming took 7 bases from V and 4 from J, leaving 20 bases between them. CDR1 and CDR2 (germline): LNHDA, SQIVND (reference sequence). CDR3 region: CASTLGDQGQNQPQHF. DNA for the CDR3: TGTGCCAGTACGTTGGGGGATCAAGGGCAGAATCAGCCCCAGCATTTT.

The chain employs TRBV5-1 and TRBJ2-7, with D tentatively TRBD1 or TRBD2 (5 bases each). Germline CDR1 and CDR2: SGHRS and YFSETQ. There are 15 residues in the CDR3. Between the trimmed V and J ends, which lost 0 bases and 4 bases, there was a span of 14 bases. CDR3: CASSLGQQGPYEQYF. The CDR3 DNA follows: TGCGCCAGCAGCTTGGGCCAGCAGGGACCTTACGAGCAGTACTTC.

This clone was counted only a few times. The CDR3 here is CAISDSGTTSPEQYF. In DNA, the CDR3 is TGTGCCATCAGCGACTCCGGGACTACCTCTCCCGAGCAGTACTTC. The rearrangement links TRBV10-3 to TRBJ2-7, with 7 nucleotides matching TRBD2. The CDR3 covers 15 residues. CDR1 is ENHRY, CDR2 SYGVKD, per germline. V trimming: 6 bases; J trimming: 6 bases; junction bases outside the gene matches: 14.

The DNA for the CDR3 is TGTGCCAGCAGCTCAGCCTACGAGCAGTACTTC. Its protein product is CASSSAYEQYF. The genes are TRBV7-2 and TRBJ2-7; D is uncertain. CDR3 length: 11 amino acids. Germline lookup yields CDR1 SGHTA and CDR2 FQGNSA. Trimming shortened V by 4 bases and J by 2 bases, and 3 bases separated the two germline ends.

V and J are TRBV21-1 and TRBJ2-2. TRBV21-1 is listed as a pseudogene. The CDR3 is made up of 17 amino acids. The CDR3, as DNA: TGTGCCAGCAGCAAATCCGGGGCCCTATCTATACCCGGGGAGCTGTTTTTT. Its translation is CASSKSGALSIPGELFF.

V and J are TRBV7-2 and TRBJ1-2; no definite D call. Germline values: CDR1 SGHTA, CDR2 FQGNSA. Trimming shortened V by 1 base and J by 8 bases, and 11 bases separated the two germline ends. The CDR3 is made up of 13 amino acids. CDR3 nucleotides: TGTGCCAGCAGCTTAGGCGGGTTGGGCGGCTACACCTTC. Translating it yields CASSLGGLGGYTF.

Worth noting for this clone: One end of the junction is discordant with germline, which a read error may explain. The chain joins TRBV7-9 to TRBJ2-7; TRBD1 might be the D (7 bases). Germline CDR1 and CDR2: SEHNR and FQNEAQ (reference sequence). The CDR3 sequence is 13 residues long. Here the CDR3 reads CASSLDIQGGEIF. The CDR3 bases are TGTGCCAGCAGCTTAGACATTCAGGGGGGCGAGATCTTC. Drawing the rest from reference TRBV7-9 and TRBJ2-7, the complete variable domain is DTGVSQNPRHKITKRGQNVTFRCDPISEHNRLYWYRQTLGQGPEFLTYFQNEAQLEKSRLLSDRFSAERPKGSFSTLEIQRTEQGDSAMYLCASSLDIQGGEIFGPGTRLTVT.

The chain joins TRBV4-1 to TRBJ2-6, with 10 bases aligning to TRBD1. The CDR3 covers 18 residues. Losses at the gene ends were 4 bases for V and 3 bases for J; bases not matched to a gene: 9. Germline loops: CDR1 MGHRA, CDR2 YSYEKL. Here the CDR3 reads CASSPGQGGRHGANVLTF. The CDR3 nucleotides are TGCGCCAGCAGCCCCGGACAGGGGGGTCGGCATGGGGCCAACGTCCTGACTTTC.

The chain is built from TRBV27 and TRBJ2-7; TRBD2 might be the D (6 bases). The CDR3 spans 12 residues. CDR1 MNHEY and CDR2 SMNVEV come from the germline V gene (reference sequence). Trimming cost V 8 bases and J 7 bases, with 15 bases left between them. CDR3 DNA: TGTGCCAGCGCTTCCCCGGGGAGGGAGCAGTACTTC. It encodes CASASPGREQYF.

The chain joins TRBV11-2 to TRBJ1-2; possible D gene TRBD1, 5 bases. The CDR3 is 14 amino acids. V dropped 5 bases and J dropped 3 bases, with 13 bases sitting between them. The germline V gene encodes CDR1 SGHAT and CDR2 FQNNGV. CDR3 in DNA: TGTGCCAGCAGCAAATGGGCCAGGGACTATGGCTACACCTTC. As protein: CASSKWARDYGYTF.

This clone appeared a single time. The CDR3 DNA sequence: TGTGCCAGTAGTACTAGCGGCCCTTGGGGGAATGAGCAGTTCTTC. Residues: CASSTSGPWGNEQFF. The V call is TRBV19, the J call TRBJ2-1, with 7 bases aligning to TRBD2. From germline, CDR1 is LNHDA and CDR2 SQIVND (reference sequence). V was clipped by 4 bases and J by 7 bases; unmatched bases: 10. This CDR3 has 15 residues.

The rearrangement joins TRBV4-3 to TRBJ1-2; 8 bases are shared with TRBD1. The V segment lost 3 bases and the J segment 14 bases; nucleotides outside the gene matches: 11. This CDR3 is 13 amino acids long. Germline V gene data show CDR1 as LGHNA and CDR2 as YSLEER. The CDR3 loop is CASSQTADRAITF. CDR3 coding DNA: TGCGCCAGCAGCCAGACCGCGGACAGGGCGATAACCTTC.

As to this clone: Its ends do not fully match the called genes, so a read error is possible. The chain recombines TRBV10-3 with TRBJ2-7; 8 nucleotides match TRBD1. Per the germline V gene, CDR1 is ENHRY and CDR2 is SYGVKD. The CDR3 length is 15 residues. CDR3 bases: TGTGCCATCAGTGAGTTCGACAGGGGATCCTACGAGCAGCACTTC. Its protein product is CAISEFDRGSYEQHF.

This clone was recorded once. J is TRBJ2-7 and V is TRBV6-5; 8 bases fit TRBD1. This CDR3 is 15 amino acids long. Germline V gene data show CDR1 as MNHEY and CDR2 as SVGAGI. The junction had 10 bases not matched to a gene; V was cut back by 6 bases and J by 3 bases. CDR3 in DNA: TGTGCCAGCAGCTCATCGACAGGGGCTGACTACGAGCAGTACTTC. This gives the protein CASSSSTGADYEQYF.

In regard to this clone: Germline and junction disagree at one end, which may indicate a read error. The V and J genes are TRBV7-9 and TRBJ2-3; TRBD2 might be the D (6 bases). Germline lookup yields CDR1 SEHNR and CDR2 FQNEAQ (reference sequence). There are 13 residues in the CDR3. CDR3 residues: CASSLASTDTQYF. The DNA for the CDR3 is TGTGCCAGCAGCCTAGCGAGTACAGATACGCAGTATTTT.

The chain joins TRBV6-6 to TRBJ1-1; unclear D gene. The CDR3 is made up of 12 amino acids. V lost 6 bases and J lost 4, with 9 bases in between. In germline, CDR1 is MNHNY, CDR2 SVGAGI (reference sequence). CDR3 residues: CASSREITEAFF. The CDR3 DNA reads TGTGCCAGCAGCCGGGAAATCACTGAAGCTTTCTTT.

The CDR3, as DNA: TGTGCCAGCACACACCTAGCGGGAGGGCCCTACGAGCAGTACTTC. This sequence encodes CASTHLAGGPYEQYF. The chain combines TRBV5-6 with TRBJ2-7; 12 bases are a match to TRBD2. The CDR3 length is 15 residues. Germline V gives CDR1 SGHDT, CDR2 YYEEEE. The V and J ends lost 6 bases and 2 bases, in that order; junction bases with no gene match: 6.

J is TRBJ2-3 and V is TRBV28; possibly TRBD1 for D (6 bases). The CDR3 length is 16 residues. V was trimmed by 5 bases and J by 2 bases, leaving 17 bases between them. Germline CDR1 is MDHEN and CDR2 is SYDVKM. CDR3 bases: TGTGCCAGCAGTCCCCTTGACAGGAGACCCACAGATACGCAGTATTTT. It codes for CASSPLDRRPTDTQYF.

The chain joins TRBV7-8 to TRBJ2-7; 7 nucleotides align to TRBD2. J gave up 5 bases and V 0 bases, and 1 base lay outside the gene matches. The CDR3 is 13 amino acids. CDR1 is SGHVS, CDR2 FQNEAQ, per germline. The CDR3 DNA reads TGTGCCAGCAGCTTAGCACGGGGGGACGAGCAGTACTTC. Its translation: CASSLARGDEQYF.

This rearrangement joins TRBV18 to TRBJ2-6; D is unclear. Between the trimmed V and J ends, which lost 2 bases and 1 base, there was a span of 3 bases. CDR1 and CDR2 from the germline V gene are KGHSH and LQKENI. The CDR3 is made up of 14 amino acids. In DNA form, the CDR3 reads TGTGCCAGCTCACCAGTGTCTGGGGCCAACGTCCTGACTTTC. It yields the protein CASSPVSGANVLTF.

The chain carries TRBV19 and TRBJ2-5, with 8 bases that match TRBD2. Losses at the gene ends were 8 bases for V and 3 bases for J; bases not matched to a gene: 5. The CDR3 runs 13 residues. In germline, CDR1 is LNHDA, CDR2 SQIVND (reference sequence). The DNA for the CDR3 is TGTGCCAGTGCCACTAGCGGCAAAGAGACCCAGTACTTC. Translated, it gives CASATSGKETQYF.

This rearrangement joins TRBV19 to TRBJ2-3, with D maybe TRBD2 (6 bases). This CDR3 is built from 14 residues. The V end was cut by 5 bases, the J end by 1 base, with 10 bases between. Germline V CDR1 and CDR2: LNHDA, SQIVND (reference sequence). The CDR3 loop is CASSPQRGTDTQYF. CDR3 DNA: TGTGCCAGTAGTCCTCAGCGGGGCACAGATACGCAGTATTTT.